The 9 T cell receptor beta chains reported below all come from one sample, sequenced in a study of HIV-infected children after antiretroviral therapy interruption. RNA-based 3' RACE libraries used unique molecular identifiers. TCRdb fed the 3' RACE reads into MiXCR, producing one record per CDR3 protein. The sample consists of fewer than 45,000 distinct CDR3 sequences, about 7% of them appearing once. The treatment here: PENTA 11 planned treatment interruption arm or continuous ART arm. Specimen: CD45RA+ CD4+ T cells from PBMCs, pooled from several time points, collected from a donor given antiretroviral therapy, either interrupted or continuous. Subset reported: naive CD4+ CD45RA+ CD45RO- T cells. The receptors here all came from a pool of human donors with HIV.

The CDR3 DNA reads as TGCAGTGCTAAGGTCTCGGGACCAGGCACTGAAGCTTTCTTT. It translates to CSAKVSGPGTEAFF. The chain joins TRBV20-1 to TRBJ1-1; TRBD1 might be the D (5 bases). Trimming took off 4 bases at V and 4 bases at J, with 16 bases between the two ends. Germline CDR1 reads DFQATT; CDR2 reads SNEGSKA (reference sequence). This CDR3 comprises 14 residues.

Ten or more counts support this clonotype. The chain is built from TRBV5-1 and TRBJ2-1; no firm D call. This CDR3 region has 15 residues. The germline V gene encodes CDR1 SGHRS and CDR2 YFSETQ. The V and J ends lost 5 bases and 5 bases respectively, with 17 bases between them. CDR3 protein: CASSLLRLGDNEQFF. DNA for the CDR3: TGCGCCAGCAGTCTCTTAAGGTTAGGCGACAATGAGCAGTTCTTC.

This clonotype has only a few counts. The chain has TRBV20-1 and TRBJ2-7; D may match TRBD1 or TRBD2 (5 bases each). The CDR3 is 15 amino acids. The germline V and J ends were trimmed by 3 bases and 2 bases, with 17 bases remaining between them. Germline-derived CDR1 and CDR2 are DFQATT and SNEGSKA (reference sequence). DNA for the CDR3: TGCAGTGCTAGGGACCCGGGACGTTTTACCTACGAGCAGTACTTC. This codes for CSARDPGRFTYEQYF.

The chain combines TRBV24-1 with TRBJ2-2, with TRBD1 matching 9 bases. The CDR3 runs to 17 residues. The ends lost 4 bases at V and 5 bases at J; junction bases unmatched: 10. Germline V gene lookup returns CDR1 KGHDR and CDR2 SFDVKD. This chain's CDR3 is CATSDRPLDRGTGELFF. DNA for the CDR3: TGTGCCACCAGTGACCGACCTTTGGACAGGGGTACCGGGGAGCTGTTTTTT.

This clonotype qualifies as medium-sized. The CDR3, as DNA: TGTGCCAGCGGTGATGGGGGACAGTATGCTGAGCAGTTCTTC. Its protein product is CASGDGGQYAEQFF. The rearrangement joins TRBV10-3 to TRBJ2-1; 7 bases match TRBD1. Germline-derived CDR1 and CDR2 are ENHRY and SYGVKD. V trimming: 10 bases; J trimming: 9 bases; junction bases outside the gene matches: 15. This CDR3 spans 14 amino acids.

This clonotype was seen many times. The V gene is TRBV9, the J gene TRBJ2-7; 7 nucleotides agree with TRBD1. Germline assignment: CDR1 SGDLS and CDR2 YYNGEE. V shed 3 bases, J shed 3 bases, and the junction held 9 bases outside the gene matches. The CDR3 spans 15 residues. Here the CDR3 DNA reads TGTGCCAGCAGCGAAACGGGACAGAGCTTCTACGAGCAGTACTTC. It codes for CASSETGQSFYEQYF. Supplemented by reference TRBV9 and TRBJ2-7, the full variable domain reads DSGVTQTPKHLITATGQRVTLRCSPRSGDLSVYWYQQSLDQGLQFLIQYYNGEERAKGNILERFSAQQFPDLHSELNLSSLELGDSALYFCASSETGQSFYEQYFGPGTRLTVT.

This clonotype was seen ten or more times. The chain uses TRBV10-3 and TRBJ2-1; TRBD2 matches 8 bases. J gave up 6 bases and V 4 bases, and 8 bases lay outside the gene matches. The germline gives CDR1 ENHRY, CDR2 SYGVKD. The CDR3 is 15 residues long. The CDR3 reads CAISASGGGVNEQFF. The CDR3 nucleotides read TGTGCCATCAGTGCTTCCGGGGGGGGGGTCAATGAGCAGTTCTTC.

This clonotype was observed many times. The chain links TRBV25-1 to TRBJ1-6; D is unclear. This CDR3 spans 16 amino acids. The germline gives CDR1 MGHDK, CDR2 SYGVNS. V lost 1 base and J 8 bases, leaving 15 bases between the germline ends. CDR3 coding DNA: TGTGCCAGCAGTGAATTCCGGACTCGGAGTTATTCACCCCTCCACTTT. Translating gives CASSEFRTRSYSPLHF.

There are many counts of this clonotype. The V call is TRBV5-1, the J call TRBJ2-3; possibly TRBD2 for D (5 bases). The CDR3 contains 14 residues. Germline assignment: CDR1 SGHRS and CDR2 YFSETQ. The ends were cut back, 5 bases at V and 2 bases at J, with 12 bases in the middle. The CDR3 spells CASRAVPNTDTQYF. The CDR3 region has the DNA TGCGCCAGCAGAGCGGTTCCGAACACAGATACGCAGTATTTT.